The 18 T cell receptor beta chains given below trace back to one sample, sequenced in a study of T cell responses to AZD1222 COVID-19 vaccine. Here immunoSEQ multiplex PCR was the method, and the copy in TCRdb shows in-frame clones only, minus some. The data contain approximately 82,000 clones, approximately 90% of them singletons. Specimen: peripheral blood, collected 28 days after the second AZD1222 dose. The receptors were sampled from an adult who received the AZD1222 COVID-19 vaccine.

The genes are TRBV2 and TRBJ2-1, with D possibly matching TRBD1 (5 bases). The ends were cut back, 2 bases at V and 0 bases at J, with 8 bases in the middle. The CDR3 is made up of 15 amino acids. Per the germline V gene, CDR1 is SNHLY and CDR2 is FYNNEI. The CDR3 sequence is CASSEKGVSYNEQFF. CDR3 in DNA: TGTGCCAGCAGTGAAAAAGGGGTCTCCTACAATGAGCAGTTCTTC.

The count of this clone is one. The chain combines TRBV5-1 with TRBJ2-7; D uncertain. Germline V gives CDR1 SGHRS, CDR2 YFSETQ. The CDR3 consists of 14 residues. Trimming took 0 bases from V and 2 from J, leaving 9 bases between them. As DNA, the CDR3 is TGCGCCAGCAGCTTGGATCCGGGCCCCTACGAGCAGTACTTC. Protein: CASSLDPGPYEQYF.

The chain is built from TRBV3-1 (or the pseudogene TRBV3-2) and TRBJ1-4; TRBD1 might be the D (5 bases). The CDR3 runs to 14 residues. The V end lost 5 bases, the J end lost 4 bases, and 11 bases lay between the germline ends. Germline CDR1 and CDR2: LGHDT and YNNKEL (reference sequence). The CDR3 protein is CASSADRFNEKLFF. In nucleotides, the CDR3 is TGTGCCAGCAGCGCAGACAGATTTAATGAAAAACTGTTTTTT.

There are a few counts of this clone. This chain connects TRBV9 to TRBJ2-1; 11 positions match TRBD1. Looked up from germline, CDR1 is SGDLS and CDR2 is YYNGEE. Trimming at V came to 2 bases and at J to 3 bases, leaving 1 base not matched to a gene. This CDR3 is built from 15 residues. The CDR3 DNA sequence: TGTGCCAGCAGCGTTGGGACAGGGGGCTACAATGAGCAGTTCTTC. This sequence encodes CASSVGTGGYNEQFF.

The chain carries TRBV19 and TRBJ1-1, with D perhaps TRBD1 (5 bases). The CDR3 is 14 amino acids. Trimming pared 3 bases from V and 1 base from J, leaving 9 bases between. Germline CDR1 and CDR2: LNHDA and SQIVND (reference sequence). CDR3 coding DNA: TGTGCCAGTAGTATCTGGGGGGGGAACACTGAAGCTTTCTTT. Translated, it gives CASSIWGGNTEAFF.

The chain carries TRBV30 and TRBJ1-2; TRBD1 matches at 8 bases. The CDR3 runs to 11 residues. The germline V gene encodes CDR1 GTSNPN and CDR2 SVGIG (reference sequence). Unmatched junction bases numbered 3, after V lost 5 bases and J lost 7 bases. CDR3 nucleotides: TGTGCCTGGGGGACAGGAGCTGGCTACACCTTC. This sequence encodes CAWGTGAGYTF.

This clone was detected only once. CDR3: CASSFDRGSYEQYF. For the CDR3, the DNA is TGTGCCAGCAGCTTCGACAGGGGGTCCTACGAGCAGTACTTC. The rearrangement uses TRBV11-2 and TRBJ2-7; 9 nucleotides align to TRBD1. CDR3 length: 14 residues. J lost 1 base, V lost 3 bases, and 1 base had no gene match. The V gene's germline CDR1 is SGHAT and CDR2 FQNNGV.

This chain's CDR3 is CASSVVERGRTDTQYF. The DNA for the CDR3 is TGTGCCAGCAGCGTAGTGGAGCGGGGGCGCACAGATACGCAGTATTTT. The V and J genes are TRBV9 and TRBJ2-3; 8 bases map to TRBD2. With V trimmed by 0 bases and J by 1 base, 4 bases remained unmatched. Germline values: CDR1 SGDLS, CDR2 YYNGEE. The CDR3 runs to 16 residues.

The rearrangement links TRBV9 to TRBJ1-5; TRBD1 might be the D (6 bases). The CDR3 loop spans 16 amino acids. With 0 bases removed from V and 0 bases from J, the gap between germline ends came to 10 bases. From germline, CDR1 is SGDLS and CDR2 YYNGEE. The CDR3 region is CASSVDWGHSNQPQHF. The CDR3 coding sequence is TGTGCCAGCAGCGTAGACTGGGGGCATAGCAATCAGCCCCAGCATTTT.

Only one count was recorded for this clone. This sequence joins TRBV7-2 and TRBJ1-1; 7 bases are a match to TRBD1. After removal of 5 bases from V and 0 bases from J, the junction contained 3 bases not matched to a gene. The CDR3 length is 14 residues. The V gene's germline CDR1 is SGHTA and CDR2 FQGNSA. CDR3 nucleotides: TGTGCCAGCAGCGCCGGGACAGTGAACACTGAAGCTTTCTTT. Amino acid sequence: CASSAGTVNTEAFF.

This sequence joins TRBV3-1 (or the pseudogene TRBV3-2) and TRBJ1-2, with a tentative D call TRBD1 (5 bases). This CDR3 has 13 amino acids. Germline V gene lookup returns CDR1 LGHDT and CDR2 YNNKEL (reference sequence). V was pared by 1 base and J by 4 bases, with 7 bases between. The CDR3 sequence is CASSQAGTYGYTF. CDR3 bases: TGTGCCAGCAGCCAAGCCGGGACCTATGGCTACACCTTC.

The rearrangement links TRBV27 to TRBJ1-2; D gene ambiguous. The CDR3 spans 13 residues. The V gene lost 5 bases and the J gene lost 2 bases, with 9 bases spanning the gap. The germline V gene has CDR1 MNHEY and CDR2 SMNVEV (reference sequence). The CDR3 loop is CASSNGPNYGYTF. The DNA for the CDR3 is TGTGCCAGCAGTAACGGCCCGAACTATGGCTACACCTTC.

The chain combines TRBV25-1 with TRBJ2-3, with a possible D match to TRBD2 (5 bases). Trimming pared 4 bases from V and 0 bases from J, leaving 14 bases between. This CDR3 contains 16 residues. Germline-derived CDR1 and CDR2 are MGHDK and SYGVNS. The CDR3 spells CASSGRTAPSTDTQYF. The CDR3 coding sequence is TGTGCCAGCAGTGGGAGGACGGCTCCTAGCACAGATACGCAGTATTTT.

This clone was counted only a few times. V and J are TRBV4-1 and TRBJ2-5, with D unclear. Trimming took off 4 bases at V and 2 bases at J, with 17 bases between the two ends. This CDR3 contains 16 residues. Germline values: CDR1 MGHRA, CDR2 YSYEKL. CDR3 coding DNA: TGCGCCAGCAGCCCCCGTGATAGTTTACAACAAGAGACCCAGTACTTC. Translation gives CASSPRDSLQQETQYF.

The rearrangement links TRBV28 to TRBJ1-5, with D unresolved. The CDR3 has 11 amino acids. CDR1 and CDR2 (germline): MDHEN, SYDVKM. The V and J ends lost 7 bases and 1 base respectively, with 2 bases between them. Written as DNA, the CDR3 is TGTGCCAGCAAAAGCAATCAGCCCCAGCATTTT. Encoded protein: CASKSNQPQHF.

This chain uses TRBV2 with TRBJ2-3, with 9 bases matching TRBD2. Germline lookup yields CDR1 SNHLY and CDR2 FYNNEI. There are 17 residues in the CDR3. J lost 3 bases, V lost 0 bases, and 7 bases had no gene match. The chain's CDR3 is CASSEARLAGRTDTQYF. In DNA form, the CDR3 reads TGTGCCAGCAGTGAAGCGAGGCTAGCGGGGAGAACAGATACGCAGTATTTT.

The chain employs TRBV18 and TRBJ2-1; 8 positions match TRBD2. This CDR3 has 15 residues. Germline loops: CDR1 KGHSH, CDR2 LQKENI. The trim removed 0 bases at V and 6 bases at J, leaving 4 bases unmatched. CDR3 loop: CASSPPAGARNEQFF. The CDR3 DNA reads TGTGCCAGCTCACCACCAGCGGGGGCGCGCAATGAGCAGTTCTTC.

The V and J genes are TRBV2 and TRBJ2-6; no clear D gene. V was shortened by 10 bases and J by 0 bases, with 10 bases between the two germline ends. Germline V lookup: CDR1 SNHLY, CDR2 FYNNEI. The CDR3 is made up of 14 amino acids. The DNA for the CDR3 is TGTGCCATACCAGGACCCTCTGGGGCCAACGTCCTGACTTTC. The encoded protein is CAIPGPSGANVLTF.